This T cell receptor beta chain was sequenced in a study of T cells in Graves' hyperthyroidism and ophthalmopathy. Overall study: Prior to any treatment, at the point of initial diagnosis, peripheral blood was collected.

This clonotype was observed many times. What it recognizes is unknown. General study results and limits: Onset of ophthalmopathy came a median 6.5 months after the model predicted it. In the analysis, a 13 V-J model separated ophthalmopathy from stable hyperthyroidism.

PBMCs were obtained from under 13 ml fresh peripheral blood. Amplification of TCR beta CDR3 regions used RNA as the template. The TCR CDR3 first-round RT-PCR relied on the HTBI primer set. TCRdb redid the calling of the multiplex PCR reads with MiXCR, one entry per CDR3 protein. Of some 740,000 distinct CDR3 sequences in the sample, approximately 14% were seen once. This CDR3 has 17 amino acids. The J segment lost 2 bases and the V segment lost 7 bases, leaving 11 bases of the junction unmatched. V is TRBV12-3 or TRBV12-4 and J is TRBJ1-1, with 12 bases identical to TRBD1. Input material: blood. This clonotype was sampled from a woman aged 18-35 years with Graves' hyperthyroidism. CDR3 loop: CASTGTGGWGINTEAFF. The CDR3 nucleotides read TGTGCCAGCACCGGGACAGGGGGCTGGGGGATTAACACTGAAGCTTTCTTT.